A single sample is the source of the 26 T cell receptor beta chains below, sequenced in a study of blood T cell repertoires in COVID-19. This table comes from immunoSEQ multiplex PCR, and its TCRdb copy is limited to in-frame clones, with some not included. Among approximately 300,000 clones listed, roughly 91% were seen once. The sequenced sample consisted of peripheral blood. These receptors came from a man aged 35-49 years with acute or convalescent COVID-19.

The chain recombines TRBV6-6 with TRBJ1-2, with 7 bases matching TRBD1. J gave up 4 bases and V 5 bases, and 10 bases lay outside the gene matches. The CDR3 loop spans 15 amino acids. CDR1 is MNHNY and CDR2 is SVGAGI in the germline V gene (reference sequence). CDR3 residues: CASSTITGAAYGYTF. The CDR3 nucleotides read TGTGCCAGCAGTACAATTACAGGGGCTGCCTATGGCTACACCTTC.

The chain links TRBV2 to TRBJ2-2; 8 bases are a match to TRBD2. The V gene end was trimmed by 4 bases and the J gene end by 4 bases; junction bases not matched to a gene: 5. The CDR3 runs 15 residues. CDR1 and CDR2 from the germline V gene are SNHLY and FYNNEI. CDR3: CASSVRGDGTGELFF. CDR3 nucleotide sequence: TGTGCCAGCAGTGTGCGGGGGGACGGCACCGGGGAGCTGTTTTTT.

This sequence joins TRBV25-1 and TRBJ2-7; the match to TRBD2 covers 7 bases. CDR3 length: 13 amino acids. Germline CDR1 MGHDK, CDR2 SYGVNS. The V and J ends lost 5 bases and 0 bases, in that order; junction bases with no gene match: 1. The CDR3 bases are TGTGCCAGCAGTCCGGGGGGCTCCTACGAGCAGTACTTC. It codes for CASSPGGSYEQYF.

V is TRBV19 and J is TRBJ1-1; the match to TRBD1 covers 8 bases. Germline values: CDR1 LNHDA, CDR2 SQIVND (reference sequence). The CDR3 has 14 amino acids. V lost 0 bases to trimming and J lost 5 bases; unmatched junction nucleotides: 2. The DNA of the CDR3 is TGTGCCAGTAGTATAGACAGGACAGGGACTGAAGCTTTCTTT. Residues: CASSIDRTGTEAFF.

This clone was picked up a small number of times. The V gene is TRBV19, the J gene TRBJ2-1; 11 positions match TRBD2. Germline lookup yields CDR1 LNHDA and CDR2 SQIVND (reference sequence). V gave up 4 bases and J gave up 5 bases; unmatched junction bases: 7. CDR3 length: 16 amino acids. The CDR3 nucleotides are TGTGCCAGTAGTAATAGGAAGGGACTAGCGGACAATGAGCAGTTCTTC. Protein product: CASSNRKGLADNEQFF.

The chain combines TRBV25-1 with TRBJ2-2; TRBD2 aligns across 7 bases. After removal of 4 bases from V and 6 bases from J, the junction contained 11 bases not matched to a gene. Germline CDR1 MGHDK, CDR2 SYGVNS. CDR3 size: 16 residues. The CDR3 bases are TGTGCCAGCAGTGTGGAGGGCCCGGGGGGTGCCGGGGAGCTGTTTTTT. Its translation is CASSVEGPGGAGELFF.

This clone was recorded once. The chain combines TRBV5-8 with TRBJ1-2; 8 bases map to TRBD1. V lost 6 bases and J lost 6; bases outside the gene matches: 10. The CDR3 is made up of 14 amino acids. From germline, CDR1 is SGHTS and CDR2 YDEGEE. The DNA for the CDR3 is TGTGCCAGCAACTCGCCGGACAGGGTTCATGGCTACACCTTC. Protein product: CASNSPDRVHGYTF.

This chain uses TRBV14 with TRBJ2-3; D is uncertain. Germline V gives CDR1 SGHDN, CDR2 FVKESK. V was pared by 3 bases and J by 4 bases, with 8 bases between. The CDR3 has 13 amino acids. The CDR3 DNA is TGTGCCAGCAGCCAGTTTTCGGCAGATACGCAGTATTTT. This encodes CASSQFSADTQYF.

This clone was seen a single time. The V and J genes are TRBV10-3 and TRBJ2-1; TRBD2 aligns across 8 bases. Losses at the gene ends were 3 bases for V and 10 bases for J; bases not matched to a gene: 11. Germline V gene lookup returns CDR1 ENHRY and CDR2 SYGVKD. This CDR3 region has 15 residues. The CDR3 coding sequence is TGTGCCATCAGTGATTACGGGGGGGCAATAGAGGAGCAGTTCTTC. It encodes CAISDYGGAIEEQFF.

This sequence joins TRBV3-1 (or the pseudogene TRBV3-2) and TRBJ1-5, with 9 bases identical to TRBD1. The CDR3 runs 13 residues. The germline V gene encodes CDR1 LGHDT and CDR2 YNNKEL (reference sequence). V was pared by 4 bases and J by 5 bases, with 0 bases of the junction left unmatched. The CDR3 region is CASSRDRDQPQHF. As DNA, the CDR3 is TGTGCCAGCAGCCGGGACAGGGATCAGCCCCAGCATTTT.

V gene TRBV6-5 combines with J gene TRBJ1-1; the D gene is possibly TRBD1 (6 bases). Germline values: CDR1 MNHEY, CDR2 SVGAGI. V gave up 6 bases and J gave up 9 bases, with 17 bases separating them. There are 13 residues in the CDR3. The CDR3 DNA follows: TGTGCCAGCAGGGATCCAGGGGAACCGAAAGCTTTCTTT. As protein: CASRDPGEPKAFF.

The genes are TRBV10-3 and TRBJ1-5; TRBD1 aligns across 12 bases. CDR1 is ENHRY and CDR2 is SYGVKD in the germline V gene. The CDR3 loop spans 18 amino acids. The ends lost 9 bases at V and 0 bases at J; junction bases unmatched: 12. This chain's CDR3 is CAISGGDRGLDSNQPQHF. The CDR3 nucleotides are TGTGCCATTTCCGGAGGGGACAGGGGGCTGGATAGCAATCAGCCCCAGCATTTT.

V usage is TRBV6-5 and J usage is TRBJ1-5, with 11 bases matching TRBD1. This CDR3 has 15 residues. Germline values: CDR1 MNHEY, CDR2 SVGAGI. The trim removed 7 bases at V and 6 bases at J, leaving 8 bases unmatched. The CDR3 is CASKKDRGPFQPQHF. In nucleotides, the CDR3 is TGTGCCAGCAAGAAGGACAGGGGGCCTTTTCAGCCCCAGCATTTT.

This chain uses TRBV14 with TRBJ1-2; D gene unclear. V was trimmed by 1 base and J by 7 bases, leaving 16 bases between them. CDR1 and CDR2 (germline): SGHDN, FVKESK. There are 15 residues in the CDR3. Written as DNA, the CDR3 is TGTGCCAGCAGCCAAGTGGGTGAAAGAGGCGGTGGCTACACCTTC. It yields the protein CASSQVGERGGGYTF.

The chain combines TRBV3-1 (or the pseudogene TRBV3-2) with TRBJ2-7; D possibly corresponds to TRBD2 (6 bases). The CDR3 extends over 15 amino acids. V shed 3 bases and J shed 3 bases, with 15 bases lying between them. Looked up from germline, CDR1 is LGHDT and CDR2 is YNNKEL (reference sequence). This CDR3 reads CASSHVGREDYEQYF. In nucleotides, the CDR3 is TGTGCCAGCAGCCACGTGGGCAGGGAGGACTACGAGCAGTACTTC.

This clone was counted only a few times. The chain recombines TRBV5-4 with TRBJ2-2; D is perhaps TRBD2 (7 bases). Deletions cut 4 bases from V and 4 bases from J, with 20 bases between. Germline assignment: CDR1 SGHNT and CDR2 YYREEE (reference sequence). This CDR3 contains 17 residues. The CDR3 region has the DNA TGTGCCAGCAGCCACGGAAGGGGGGGGCGTGGCACCGGGGAGCTGTTTTTT. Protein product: CASSHGRGGRGTGELFF.

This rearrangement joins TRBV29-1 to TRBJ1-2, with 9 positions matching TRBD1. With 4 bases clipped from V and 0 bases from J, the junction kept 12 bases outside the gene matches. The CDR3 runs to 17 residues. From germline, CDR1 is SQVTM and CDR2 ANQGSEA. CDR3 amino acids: CSVGKAGQGLTNYGYTF. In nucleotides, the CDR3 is TGCAGCGTTGGAAAGGCGGGACAGGGCCTTACTAACTATGGCTACACCTTC.

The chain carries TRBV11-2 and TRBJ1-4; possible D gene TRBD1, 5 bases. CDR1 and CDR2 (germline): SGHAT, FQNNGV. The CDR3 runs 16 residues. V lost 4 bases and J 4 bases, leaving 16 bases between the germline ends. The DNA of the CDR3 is TGTGCCAGCAGCTCACGGCGCCCCGGGGGTAATGAAAAACTGTTTTTT. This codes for CASSSRRPGGNEKLFF.

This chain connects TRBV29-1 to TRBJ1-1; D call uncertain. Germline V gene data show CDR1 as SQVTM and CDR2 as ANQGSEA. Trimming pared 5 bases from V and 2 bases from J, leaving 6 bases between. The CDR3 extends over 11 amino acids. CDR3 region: CSVKTNTEAFF. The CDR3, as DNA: TGCAGCGTTAAAACTAACACTGAAGCTTTCTTT.

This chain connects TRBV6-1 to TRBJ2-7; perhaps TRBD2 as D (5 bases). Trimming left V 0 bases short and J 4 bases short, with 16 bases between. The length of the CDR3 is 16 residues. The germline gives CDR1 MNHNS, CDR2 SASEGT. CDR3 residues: CASSEALPGGGYEQYF. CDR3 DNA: TGTGCCAGCAGTGAAGCGCTTCCCGGAGGCGGTTACGAGCAGTACTTC.

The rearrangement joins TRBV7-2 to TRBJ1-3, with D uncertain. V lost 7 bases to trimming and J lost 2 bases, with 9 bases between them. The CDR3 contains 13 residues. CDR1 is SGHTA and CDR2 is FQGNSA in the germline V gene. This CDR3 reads CASTPSPGNTIYF. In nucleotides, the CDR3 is TGTGCCAGCACCCCTTCCCCTGGAAACACCATATATTTT. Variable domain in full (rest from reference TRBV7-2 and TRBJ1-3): GAGVSQSPSNKVTEKGKDVELRCDPISGHTALYWYRQSLGQGLEFLIYFQGNSAPDKSGLPSDRFSAERTGGSVSTLTIQRTQQEDSAVYLCASTPSPGNTIYFGEGSWLTVV.

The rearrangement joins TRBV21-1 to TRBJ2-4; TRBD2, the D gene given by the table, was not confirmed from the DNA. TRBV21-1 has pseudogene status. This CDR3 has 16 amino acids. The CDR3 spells CASSKPGRLAKNIQYF. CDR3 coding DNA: TGTGCCAGCAGCAAACCCGGAAGACTAGCCAAAAACATTCAGTACTTC.

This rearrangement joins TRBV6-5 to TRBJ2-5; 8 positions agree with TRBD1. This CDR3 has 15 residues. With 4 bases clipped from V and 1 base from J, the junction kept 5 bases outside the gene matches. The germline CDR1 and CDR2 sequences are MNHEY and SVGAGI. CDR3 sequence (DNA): TGTGCCAGCAGTTTCATCGGACAGGGCCAAGAGACCCAGTACTTC. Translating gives CASSFIGQGQETQYF.

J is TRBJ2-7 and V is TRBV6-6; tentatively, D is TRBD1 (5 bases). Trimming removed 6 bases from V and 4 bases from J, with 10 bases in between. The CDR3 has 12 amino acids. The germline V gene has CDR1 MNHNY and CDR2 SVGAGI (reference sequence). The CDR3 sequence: CASRSQGYEQYF. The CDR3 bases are TGTGCCAGCAGGAGCCAGGGATACGAGCAGTACTTC.

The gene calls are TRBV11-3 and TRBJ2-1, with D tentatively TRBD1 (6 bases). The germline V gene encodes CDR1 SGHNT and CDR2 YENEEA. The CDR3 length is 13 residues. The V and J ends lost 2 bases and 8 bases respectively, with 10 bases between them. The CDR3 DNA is TGTGCCAGCAGCTTATCCCCAGGGGATGAGCAGTTCTTC. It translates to CASSLSPGDEQFF.

CDR3 residues: CATSRGGSTEAFF. The CDR3 DNA reads as TGTGCCACCAGCCGGGGGGGGTCCACTGAAGCTTTCTTT. The gene calls are TRBV15 and TRBJ1-1; TRBD1 is a possible D gene (5 bases). The CDR3 sequence is 13 residues long. Germline CDR1 and CDR2: LNHNV and YYDKDF (reference sequence). V shed 5 bases and J shed 4 bases, with 11 bases lying between them.